The sequence of this T cell receptor (beta chain) was determined in a study of blood T cell repertoires in COVID-19. In the study overall: The United States, Italy and Spain provided the acute and convalescent COVID-19 samples. From T cells, B-cell-depleted T cells, or PBMCs came the material, which was cDNA or gDNA.

As handled by the study authors: Amplification from reference gene primers served as the basis for estimated nucleated cell counts. Data came from immunoSEQ multiplex PCR; TCRdb stores just in-frame clones and leaves some out. That table gives V, J and clone size, and the DNA gave D and trimming. The data show under 200,000 clones, 80% to 85% seen once. The clonotype was recovered from an older woman with acute or convalescent COVID-19. Sequencing was carried out using peripheral blood.

DNA for the CDR3: TGCGCCAGCAGCCGGGACAGGAACACTGAAGCTTTCTTT. Its protein is CASSRDRNTEAFF. This chain joins TRBV4-3 and TRBJ1-1, with 7 bases that match TRBD1. This CDR3 comprises 13 residues. V trimming: 4 bases; J trimming: 1 base; junction bases outside the gene matches: 0. Looked up from germline, CDR1 is LGHNA and CDR2 is YSLEER.